The TCR beta chain under discussion was sequenced for a study of OX40 agonist ivuxolimab in advanced cancers. Study context: Patients in dose escalation had liver, melanoma, kidney or head and neck cancers.

Using immunoSEQ multiplex PCR, the repertoire was profiled, and TCRdb retains in-frame clones only, with some absent. The sample lists about 62,000 clones, less than 85% occurring once. Worth noting for this clone: One end of the junction fails to match germline, which may point to a read error.

The CDR3 runs 14 residues. CDR1 is MGHRA and CDR2 is YSYEKL in the germline V gene. The starting material was CD4+ or CD8+ T cells sorted from blood, obtained in a trial of the OX40 agonist ivuxolimab. The origin of this receptor is an adult with an advanced solid tumor such as melanoma, head and neck, liver or kidney cancer. This chain links TRBV4-1 with TRBJ2-7, with D perhaps TRBD1 (5 bases). The CDR3 region has the DNA TGTGCCAGCAGCCAAGGCCGGACAACCTACGAGCAGTACTTC. Its translation is CASSQGRTTYEQYF.